A selection of T cell receptor beta chains follows, all from one sample in a study of blood T cell repertoires in COVID-19. TCRdb keeps only in-frame clones here, not all; method: immunoSEQ multiplex PCR. Among around 150,000 clones listed, around four fifths were seen once. The sequenced sample was PBMCs or T cells enriched from blood (not recorded which). The receptors were sampled from a woman between 50 and 59 years old with acute COVID-19. Both conserved end residues are part of each CDR3.

>TRBV5-1|TRBJ2-7
CASSLHRGSSYEQYF
>TRBV23-1|TRBJ1-2
CASSHGAPLTGKILYGYTF
>TRBV19|TRBJ2-1
CASSHRTGGNNEQFF
>TRBV11-2|TRBJ1-1
CASSSVGGGDTEAFF
>TRBV6-5|TRBJ2-7
CASSPRAGGSYEQYF
>TRBV7-2|TRBJ2-7
CASSFETDPTYEQYF
>TRBV18|TRBJ1-2
CASSTGEGALYGYTF
>TRBV7-3|TRBJ2-5
CASRPAGGGGGETQYF
>TRBV7-9|TRBJ2-5
CASSLSGTGAETQYF
>TRBV6-1|TRBJ1-6
CASSEGQDNSPLHF
>TRBV5-1|TRBJ2-7
CASSLGQGFDEQYF
>TRBV12-3/TRBV12-4|TRBJ1-1
CASSQGQGAVAFF
>TRBV29-1|TRBJ1-2
CSVLTVPDKAYGYTF
>TRBV5-8|TRBJ2-1
CASSQTTGKMNNEQFF
>TRBV19|TRBJ2-4
CASSRTGGKNIQYF
>TRBV30|TRBJ2-5
CAWSGTPGETQYF
>TRBV2|TRBJ1-3
CASRQGTGNTIYF
>TRBV6-4|TRBJ1-5
CASGQGSPSNQPQHF
>TRBV4-1|TRBJ1-5
CASSQASILESNQPQHF
>TRBV7-2|TRBJ2-3
CASRATTATDTQYF
>TRBV19|TRBJ1-1
CASSSWTGLNTEAFF
>TRBV5-6|TRBJ2-3
CASQTSGSTDTQYF
>TRBV7-2|TRBJ1-2
CASSQDSANYGYTF
>TRBV28|TRBJ1-1
CASSSSQTGNTEAFF
>TRBV4-2|TRBJ1-2
CASSREAGSVGQGYTF
>TRBV24-1|TRBJ1-2
CATSDLTGDGYTF
>TRBV13|TRBJ2-7
CASSPRGSSYEQYF
>TRBV23-1|TRBJ1-6
CASRSRSYNSPLHF
>TRBV9|TRBJ2-3
CASSVVAGASDTQYF
>TRBV3-1/TRBV3-2|TRBJ2-1
CASSQEGLAGASSYNEQFF
>TRBV7-3|TRBJ2-7
CASSPHGASGSSYEQYF
>TRBV11-2|TRBJ2-1
CASSPGTSSVDEQFF
>TRBV9|TRBJ2-6
CASSPQLAGVAGANVLTF
>TRBV9|TRBJ1-2
CASSLPGAGGYTF
>TRBV7-9|TRBJ2-7
CASSFGRGEQYF
>TRBV28|TRBJ2-2
CASSLGEGKYTGELFF
>TRBV7-8|TRBJ2-3
CASSLALSGDTQYF
>TRBV9|TRBJ2-3
CASSVRDSPISITQYF
>TRBV25-1|TRBJ2-1
CASKQVAGKGGNEQFF
>TRBV7-9|TRBJ2-3
CASSLWASGLTDTQYF
>TRBV18|TRBJ1-2
CASSDQGAQGYTF
>TRBV6-5|TRBJ2-1
CASSYRASGEYNEQFF